The next 24 T cell receptor beta chains were all read from a single sample in a study of cytomegalovirus exposure and HLA in healthy donors. The primer mix had 60 Vbeta and 13 Jbeta primers. The table came from immunoSEQ multiplex PCR; TCRdb's copy has only in-frame clones and leaves some out. This sample has under 300,000 clones, with 80% to 85% found just once. Sequencing was performed on PBMCs. The receptors derive from a woman aged 55-70 years in good health and CMV-seropositive.

The chain links TRBV2 to TRBJ2-3, with 7 nucleotides matching TRBD2. Looked up from germline, CDR1 is SNHLY and CDR2 is FYNNEI. V lost 6 bases and J lost 4; bases outside the gene matches: 10. This CDR3 is 15 amino acids long. CDR3 sequence (DNA): TGTGCCAGCAGGGCTACTAGCGCGGGGCCAGATACGCAGTATTTT. Its protein is CASRATSAGPDTQYF.

This clone showed up just a few times. This sequence joins TRBV7-2 and TRBJ1-5, with D maybe TRBD1 (6 bases). Germline CDR1 reads SGHTA; CDR2 reads FQGNSA. The CDR3 runs to 14 residues. Trimming cost V 3 bases and J 4 bases, with 10 bases left between them. The CDR3 region has the DNA TGTGCCAGCAGCTTCGTAACAGGGAATCAGCCCCAGCATTTT. Translation: CASSFVTGNQPQHF.

The chain carries TRBV12-2 and TRBJ2-2; TRBD2 was called by the table and not checked on the DNA. TRBV12-2 is reported as a pseudogene. The CDR3 is 15 amino acids. CDR3 nucleotide sequence: TGTGCAAGTCGCCAAGGGACTAGCGATACCGGGGAGCTGTTTTTT. This sequence encodes CASRQGTSDTGELFF.

The chain uses TRBV6-6 and TRBJ1-3; possible D gene TRBD1, 5 bases. V was trimmed by 6 bases and J by 0 bases, leaving 12 bases between them. This CDR3 region has 15 residues. Germline V CDR1 and CDR2: MNHNY, SVGAGI (reference sequence). For the CDR3, the DNA is TGTGCCAGCAGCGGATCCGGACACTCTGGAAACACCATATATTTT. Amino acids: CASSGSGHSGNTIYF.

The V call is TRBV7-9, the J call TRBJ2-7; weak D call: TRBD2 (6 bases). Germline values: CDR1 SEHNR, CDR2 FQNEAQ (reference sequence). V was cut by 5 bases and J by 4 bases, with 12 bases left in between. The length of the CDR3 is 13 residues. CDR3 amino acids: CASSAEGTYEQYF. The CDR3 nucleotides are TGTGCCAGCAGCGCGGAGGGGACGTACGAGCAGTACTTC.

The chain employs TRBV6-5 and TRBJ2-7, with 12 bases aligning to TRBD2. CDR3 length: 16 residues. Germline V lookup: CDR1 MNHEY, CDR2 SVGAGI. The J segment lost 3 bases and the V segment lost 0 bases, leaving 3 bases of the junction unmatched. CDR3 nucleotide sequence: TGTGCCAGCAGTTACTCAAGGACTAGCGGGAACTACGAGCAGTACTTC. Its protein is CASSYSRTSGNYEQYF.

The chain combines TRBV18 with TRBJ2-1, with 12 bases matching TRBD1. This CDR3 has 18 amino acids. CDR1 KGHSH and CDR2 LQKENI come from the germline V gene. Trimming at V came to 3 bases and at J to 0 bases, leaving 6 bases not matched to a gene. The CDR3 nucleotides read TGTGCCAGCTCACCGGGACAGGGGGCGCGTAGCTCCTACAATGAGCAGTTCTTC. Amino acids: CASSPGQGARSSYNEQFF.

This clone was seen once. The chain links TRBV19 to TRBJ2-1, with 9 positions matching TRBD1. The CDR3 totals 15 residues. The germline CDR1 and CDR2 sequences are LNHDA and SQIVND (reference sequence). The V segment lost 4 bases and the J segment 9 bases; nucleotides outside the gene matches: 10. The CDR3 reads CASSRGTGPGGEQFF. CDR3 coding DNA: TGTGCCAGTAGTAGAGGGACAGGGCCCGGGGGTGAGCAGTTCTTC.

V usage is TRBV7-9 and J usage is TRBJ2-1; perhaps TRBD2 as D (5 bases). The CDR3 is made up of 16 amino acids. V was clipped by 1 base and J by 8 bases, with 18 bases between them. Germline loops: CDR1 SEHNR, CDR2 FQNEAQ (reference sequence). This CDR3 reads CASSLGGRGNNDEQFF. The CDR3 bases are TGTGCCAGCAGCTTAGGAGGGCGAGGTAACAATGATGAGCAGTTCTTC.

The rearrangement uses TRBV14 and TRBJ2-1; D remains ambiguous. CDR3 length: 15 residues. The germline V gene has CDR1 SGHDN and CDR2 FVKESK. V lost 0 bases to trimming and J lost 3 bases, with 9 bases between them. CDR3 in amino acids: CASSQDLNFYNEQFF. The CDR3 nucleotides are TGTGCCAGCAGCCAAGATCTAAACTTCTACAATGAGCAGTTCTTC.

The V call is TRBV15, the J call TRBJ2-5; D uncertain. The CDR3 covers 19 residues. Germline V CDR1 and CDR2: LNHNV, YYDKDF (reference sequence). Trimming pared 0 bases from V and 1 base from J, leaving 21 bases between. In nucleotides, the CDR3 is TGTGCCACCAGCAGAGATCGTGGTGGGTACTACGACCCCCAAGAGACCCAGTACTTC. Translation gives CATSRDRGGYYDPQETQYF.

The rearrangement uses TRBV28 and TRBJ2-6, with TRBD2 matching over 9 bases. Trimming removed 7 bases from V and 4 bases from J; junction bases left unmatched: 8. Germline V CDR1 and CDR2: MDHEN, SYDVKM. The length of the CDR3 is 16 residues. In nucleotides, the CDR3 is TGTGCCAGCATAGGAGCGGGGGGACGGGGGGCCAACGTCCTGACTTTC. This codes for CASIGAGGRGANVLTF.

The V call is TRBV29-1, the J call TRBJ2-7; TRBD2 matches 9 bases. Germline loops: CDR1 SQVTM, CDR2 ANQGSEA. V gave up 1 base and J gave up 1 base; unmatched junction bases: 5. This CDR3 is 15 amino acids long. The chain's CDR3 is CSVEVLLAGSYEQYF. CDR3 DNA: TGCAGCGTTGAAGTCCTCCTAGCGGGATCCTACGAGCAGTACTTC.

This clone was seen only a few times. This sequence joins TRBV2 and TRBJ2-2; TRBD1 aligns across 7 bases. Trimming cost V 8 bases and J 7 bases; bases outside gene matches: 16. The CDR3 extends over 16 amino acids. Looked up from germline, CDR1 is SNHLY and CDR2 is FYNNEI. CDR3 coding DNA: TGTGCCAGCGTCTCTATGACAGGGTATGATGTCGGGGAGCTGTTTTTT. Its translation is CASVSMTGYDVGELFF.

This clone was found a few times. This chain uses TRBV27 with TRBJ2-6; the match to TRBD2 covers 7 bases. The CDR3 runs to 12 residues. The V and J ends lost 6 bases and 9 bases, in that order; junction bases with no gene match: 2. From germline, CDR1 is MNHEY and CDR2 SMNVEV (reference sequence). CDR3 sequence reads: CASRGGNNVLTF. CDR3 DNA: TGTGCCAGCAGGGGGGGGAACAACGTCCTGACTTTC.

A few counts support this clone. V is TRBV6-1 and J is TRBJ2-1; D possibly corresponds to TRBD1 (6 bases). CDR3 size: 13 residues. The V gene lost 10 bases and the J gene lost 1 base, with 11 bases spanning the gap. Germline loops: CDR1 MNHNS, CDR2 SASEGT. The CDR3 protein is CAITGQSYNEQFF. CDR3 nucleotide sequence: TGTGCCATTACAGGGCAATCCTACAATGAGCAGTTCTTC.

The chain couples TRBV5-1 to TRBJ1-1; D unclear. Germline loops: CDR1 SGHRS, CDR2 YFSETQ. The CDR3 totals 13 residues. The germline V and J ends were trimmed by 4 bases and 2 bases, with 9 bases remaining between them. CDR3 in DNA: TGCGCCAGCAGCGAAGAGGGAAACACTGAAGCTTTCTTT. Translation: CASSEEGNTEAFF.

This chain joins TRBV5-6 and TRBJ1-5, with a possible D match to TRBD1 (6 bases). Between the trimmed V and J ends, which lost 4 bases and 3 bases, there was a span of 11 bases. CDR1 and CDR2 (germline): SGHDT, YYEEEE. The CDR3 sequence is 14 residues long. The CDR3: CASSGGLSNQPQHF. The CDR3 DNA reads TGTGCCAGCAGCGGGGGCCTTTCCAATCAGCCCCAGCATTTT.

The chain carries TRBV5-1 and TRBJ2-7; maybe TRBD2 (6 bases). Trimming shortened V by 2 bases and J by 3 bases, and 15 bases separated the two germline ends. Germline assignment: CDR1 SGHRS and CDR2 YFSETQ. The CDR3 sequence is 15 residues long. CDR3 protein: CASSLLGGALYEQYF. The CDR3 nucleotides read TGCGCCAGCAGCTTACTCGGGGGAGCTCTCTACGAGCAGTACTTC.

A few counts support this clone. The chain joins TRBV5-6 to TRBJ1-5; D is undetermined. V lost 3 bases and J lost 2, with 15 bases in between. Germline V CDR1 and CDR2: SGHDT, YYEEEE. The CDR3 has 16 amino acids. The CDR3 sequence is CASSSFGLAGNQPQHF. The DNA for the CDR3 is TGTGCCAGCAGCTCCTTTGGGCTAGCGGGCAATCAGCCCCAGCATTTT.

The chain couples TRBV7-9 to TRBJ1-2, with D possibly being TRBD1 (6 bases). This CDR3 is 16 amino acids long. V shed 4 bases and J shed 2 bases, with 17 bases lying between them. CDR1 is SEHNR and CDR2 is FQNEAQ in the germline V gene (reference sequence). The CDR3 region is CASSSARDTRNYGYTF. The CDR3 DNA is TGTGCCAGCAGCTCGGCAAGGGACACTCGCAACTATGGCTACACCTTC.

This chain connects TRBV6-5 to TRBJ2-7; maybe TRBD1 (6 bases). V was clipped by 5 bases and J by 7 bases, with 21 bases between them. Germline lookup yields CDR1 MNHEY and CDR2 SVGAGI. The CDR3 spans 15 residues. The CDR3 spells CASSTPLGARREQYF. For the CDR3, the DNA is TGTGCCAGCAGTACCCCGTTGGGGGCTCGGAGGGAGCAGTACTTC.

V gene TRBV7-2 combines with J gene TRBJ1-2; D remains ambiguous. The CDR3 runs 13 residues. Germline V gene lookup returns CDR1 SGHTA and CDR2 FQGNSA. V was trimmed by 5 bases and J by 7 bases, leaving 14 bases between them. CDR3: CASSARERGGYTF. The DNA for the CDR3 is TGTGCCAGCAGCGCCCGGGAACGGGGTGGCTACACCTTC.

The chain employs TRBV7-9 and TRBJ1-5; a possible D gene is TRBD1 (5 bases). Trimming left V 4 bases short and J 11 bases short, with 9 bases between. The CDR3 contains 11 residues. Germline CDR1 SEHNR, CDR2 FQNEAQ (reference sequence). This CDR3 reads CASSSLGAQHF. CDR3 in DNA: TGTGCCAGCAGCTCCCTAGGGGCCCAGCATTTT.